Below are 27 T cell receptor beta chains sequenced from a single sample in a study of blood T cells in healthy people across ages. Using a J-beta primer mix together with a sample-barcoded 5' primer, a second PCR was run for roughly 6 to 12 cycles. TCRdb re-called the 5' RACE reads with MiXCR, one entry per CDR3 protein. The sample consists of some 1.1 million distinct CDR3 sequences, around two fifths of them appearing once. The sample was blood. The receptor source for this set is a man younger than 35 in good health.

The chain has TRBV20-1 and TRBJ2-2; D remains ambiguous. Germline CDR1 is DFQATT and CDR2 is SNEGSKA (reference sequence). The CDR3 consists of 16 residues. Trimming stripped 0 bases from V and 5 bases from J, with 16 bases between. For the CDR3, the DNA is TGCAGTGCTAGAGATTGGAAGGCCACAAGGACCGGGGAGCTGTTTTTT. Protein product: CSARDWKATRTGELFF.

The chain has TRBV7-8 and TRBJ2-1; 10 nucleotides match TRBD1. CDR3 length: 16 residues. With 1 base clipped from V and 4 bases from J, the junction kept 4 bases outside the gene matches. Germline CDR1 is SGHVS and CDR2 is FQNEAQ. The CDR3 nucleotides read TGTGCCAGCAGCTTAGGGGGACAGGGGCCGTACAATGAGCAGTTCTTC. The encoded protein is CASSLGGQGPYNEQFF.

J is TRBJ2-7 and V is TRBV7-9; D assignment may be TRBD1 or TRBD2 (5 bases each). CDR3 size: 12 residues. V lost 0 bases and J 12 bases, leaving 12 bases between the germline ends. Germline CDR1 SEHNR, CDR2 FQNEAQ (reference sequence). CDR3 sequence reads: CASSLAGTKMYF. The CDR3, as DNA: TGTGCCAGCAGCTTAGCCGGGACGAAAATGTACTTC.

The chain couples TRBV20-1 to TRBJ1-1; D not certain. Germline assignment: CDR1 DFQATT and CDR2 SNEGSKA (reference sequence). This CDR3 contains 13 residues. V was shortened by 7 bases and J by 5 bases, with 17 bases between the two germline ends. The CDR3 DNA sequence: TGCAGTGTTCGGAGTGGCAGGATTACTGAAGCTTTCTTT. It is translated as CSVRSGRITEAFF.

The chain recombines TRBV28 with TRBJ2-3; D may be TRBD2 (5 bases). The CDR3 is made up of 14 amino acids. The ends were cut back, 5 bases at V and 0 bases at J, with 9 bases in the middle. Germline loops: CDR1 MDHEN, CDR2 SYDVKM. This chain's CDR3 is CASSGEISTDTQYF. In DNA, the CDR3 is TGTGCCAGCAGTGGGGAGATTAGCACAGATACGCAGTATTTT.

This clonotype was seen more than once but under ten times. J is TRBJ2-5 and V is TRBV7-2; D remains unclear. Looked up from germline, CDR1 is SGHTA and CDR2 is FQGNSA. The CDR3 has 15 amino acids. V was shortened by 1 base and J by 4 bases, with 13 bases between the two germline ends. The CDR3: CASSLGVGIGETQYF. CDR3 in DNA: TGTGCCAGCAGCTTAGGTGTGGGGATCGGAGAGACCCAGTACTTC.

The rearrangement joins TRBV4-3 to TRBJ2-7, with D perhaps matching TRBD1 or TRBD2 (5 bases each). CDR1 and CDR2 from the germline V gene are LGHNA and YSLEER. This CDR3 comprises 18 residues. V was cut by 3 bases and J by 7 bases, with 28 bases left in between. The CDR3 coding sequence is TGCGCCAGCAGCCAGCGTTCTTGGGAAAAGGAGGAGGACAATGAGCAGTACTTC. Amino acid sequence: CASSQRSWEKEEDNEQYF.

The rearrangement joins TRBV20-1 to TRBJ2-2; no definite D call. Germline values: CDR1 DFQATT, CDR2 SNEGSKA (reference sequence). This CDR3 has 14 amino acids. The V end lost 3 bases, the J end lost 6 bases, and 14 bases lay between the germline ends. The CDR3 DNA reads TGCAGTGCTAGTGCTTGGCAGAGCCCCGGGGAGCTGTTTTTT. Translating it yields CSASAWQSPGELFF.

This clonotype was seen a few times. This sequence joins TRBV14 and TRBJ2-1; D call uncertain. The V gene lost 0 bases and the J gene lost 12 bases, with 6 bases spanning the gap. This CDR3 has 11 residues. Germline values: CDR1 SGHDN, CDR2 FVKESK. This CDR3 is CASSQERSQFF. The CDR3 coding sequence is TGTGCCAGCAGCCAAGAGCGGTCGCAGTTCTTC.

The chain uses TRBV4-1 and TRBJ1-1; possibly TRBD1 for D (5 bases). Looked up from germline, CDR1 is MGHRA and CDR2 is YSYEKL. Deletions cut 0 bases from V and 0 bases from J, with 14 bases between. The CDR3 is 17 amino acids. CDR3 residues: CASSQDSYGGMNTEAFF. The CDR3 DNA sequence: TGCGCCAGCAGCCAAGATTCCTATGGGGGGATGAACACTGAAGCTTTCTTT.

The chain is built from TRBV3-1 and TRBJ2-3; TRBD1 matches 7 bases. Germline V gene sequence: CDR1 LGHDT, CDR2 YNNKEL (reference sequence). CDR3 length: 15 amino acids. After removal of 4 bases from V and 5 bases from J, the junction contained 9 bases not matched to a gene. CDR3 sequence: CASSPDREAEDTQYF. The CDR3 region has the DNA TGTGCCAGCAGCCCAGACAGGGAAGCAGAAGATACGCAGTATTTT.

The CDR3 region has the DNA TGCAGTGCTAGAGATCCCCGGGGCCCCGGGGGGACCACTAGCACAGATACGCAGTATTTT. Translation: CSARDPRGPGGTTSTDTQYF. The gene calls are TRBV20-1 and TRBJ2-3, with 7 bases identical to TRBD2. V was pared by 0 bases and J by 0 bases, with 18 bases of the junction left unmatched. The CDR3 consists of 20 residues. CDR1 DFQATT and CDR2 SNEGSKA come from the germline V gene (reference sequence).

The J gene is TRBJ1-4, the V gene TRBV28, with a weak D call TRBD1 (5 bases). Germline lookup yields CDR1 MDHEN and CDR2 SYDVKM. Trimming removed 6 bases at V and 6 bases at J, with 11 bases between. The CDR3 runs to 13 residues. The CDR3 is CASRSEQDEKLFF. The CDR3 bases are TGTGCCAGCAGATCCGAACAGGATGAAAAACTGTTTTTT.

The rearrangement links TRBV5-6 to TRBJ2-7; D is ambiguous. Germline CDR1 and CDR2: SGHDT and YYEEEE. The CDR3 runs 14 residues. V gave up 0 bases and J gave up 2 bases, with 9 bases separating them. CDR3 sequence: CASSLVGEPYEQYF. The CDR3 nucleotides are TGTGCCAGCAGCTTGGTAGGAGAACCCTACGAGCAGTACTTC.

V and J are TRBV14 and TRBJ1-6, with D unclear. Trimming removed 4 bases at V and 10 bases at J, with 11 bases between. This CDR3 spans 13 amino acids. Germline-derived CDR1 and CDR2 are SGHDN and FVKESK. This CDR3 is CASSLTQGSPLHF. For the CDR3, the DNA is TGTGCCAGCAGCCTAACTCAAGGATCACCCCTCCACTTT.

V gene TRBV20-1 combines with J gene TRBJ1-4; 7 nucleotides align to TRBD1. V lost 0 bases, J lost 4 bases, and 5 bases stayed unmatched. The CDR3 runs to 15 residues. CDR1 is DFQATT and CDR2 is SNEGSKA in the germline V gene (reference sequence). CDR3 sequence reads: CSARDRDSLNEKLFF. In DNA form, the CDR3 reads TGCAGTGCTAGAGATAGGGACAGTCTTAATGAAAAACTGTTTTTT.

This clonotype was seen only a few times. This chain links TRBV9 with TRBJ1-2, with D possibly being TRBD1 (6 bases). This CDR3 is 16 amino acids long. Germline V gene lookup returns CDR1 SGDLS and CDR2 YYNGEE. Trimming shortened V by 0 bases and J by 4 bases, and 16 bases separated the two germline ends. The CDR3 bases are TGTGCCAGCAGCGTAGACGGGGGGCTGGGGACCTATGGCTACACCTTC. Its translation is CASSVDGGLGTYGYTF.

The V and J genes are TRBV7-2 and TRBJ1-1; D gene unclear. Trimming shortened V by 5 bases and J by 2 bases, and 9 bases separated the two germline ends. This CDR3 region has 13 residues. CDR1 is SGHTA, CDR2 FQGNSA, per germline. CDR3 sequence: CASSPWFNTEAFF. The CDR3 nucleotides are TGTGCCAGCAGCCCGTGGTTTAACACTGAAGCTTTCTTT.

This clonotype was counted a few times. The V gene is TRBV12-3 or TRBV12-4, the J gene TRBJ2-3; TRBD2 agrees at 9 bases. V dropped 1 base and J dropped 2; count of bases not matched to a gene: 1. The CDR3 length is 15 residues. The CDR3 DNA sequence: TGTGCCAGCAGTTTAGGGACTAGCGACACAGATACGCAGTATTTT. The encoded protein is CASSLGTSDTDTQYF.

The V gene is TRBV18, the J gene TRBJ1-2; D not resolved. The CDR3 sequence is 15 residues long. V was trimmed by 3 bases and J by 1 base, leaving 12 bases between them. CDR1 and CDR2 (germline): KGHSH, LQKENI. The CDR3 here is CASSPERINNYGYTF. In DNA, the CDR3 is TGTGCCAGCTCACCTGAAAGAATTAATAACTATGGCTACACCTTC.

The CDR3 region is CASGPNSASYEQYF. CDR3 DNA sequence: TGTGCTAGTGGTCCAAACAGCGCCTCCTACGAGCAGTACTTC. V usage is TRBV12-5 and J usage is TRBJ2-7; D is undetermined. V lost 5 bases to trimming and J lost 0 bases, with 11 bases between them. Looked up from germline, CDR1 is LGHNT and CDR2 is FRNRAP. CDR3 length: 14 residues.

This chain links TRBV7-3 with TRBJ2-3; 7 bases fit TRBD2. In germline, CDR1 is SGHTA, CDR2 FQGTGA. This CDR3 has 13 residues. Germline trimming cut 7 bases from V and 6 bases from J; bases unmatched to any gene: 7. CDR3 DNA sequence: TGTGCCAGCACACGGGGGGATGGGGATACGCAGTATTTT. Amino acid sequence: CASTRGDGDTQYF.

This clonotype was observed a handful of times. V gene TRBV10-3 combines with J gene TRBJ1-1; D is unresolved. This CDR3 spans 11 amino acids. Trimming shortened V by 3 bases and J by 8 bases, and 7 bases separated the two germline ends. Per germline, CDR1 ENHRY and CDR2 SYGVKD. This chain's CDR3 is CAISDKNEAFF. The DNA for the CDR3 is TGTGCCATCAGTGATAAGAACGAAGCTTTCTTT.

This chain links TRBV29-1 with TRBJ1-2, with 8 positions matching TRBD1. The J segment lost 2 bases and the V segment lost 5 bases, leaving 10 bases of the junction unmatched. CDR1 is SQVTM, CDR2 ANQGSEA, per germline. CDR3 length equals 15 residues. DNA for the CDR3: TGCAGCGTTTATTTCCCAGCAGGGGGCAACTATGGCTACACCTTC. Residues: CSVYFPAGGNYGYTF.

This clonotype was counted many times. The chain employs TRBV29-1 and TRBJ1-5, with TRBD1 identical over 7 bases. The V segment lost 3 bases and the J segment 0 bases; nucleotides outside the gene matches: 2. The length of the CDR3 is 14 residues. Germline V CDR1 and CDR2: SQVTM, ANQGSEA. CDR3 amino acids: CSVETGNSNQPQHF. CDR3 coding DNA: TGCAGCGTTGAGACAGGGAATAGCAATCAGCCCCAGCATTTT.

This clonotype was picked up a small number of times. The gene calls are TRBV28 and TRBJ2-3, with 9 bases identical to TRBD2. The germline V gene encodes CDR1 MDHEN and CDR2 SYDVKM. The CDR3 is 15 amino acids. Trimming took 6 bases from V and 1 from J; bases not matched to a gene: 5. CDR3 DNA: TGTGCCAGCAGGGCCCGACTAGCGGGCACAGATACGCAGTATTTT. Its protein is CASRARLAGTDTQYF.

A note on this clonotype: This could be a read error, since a much larger clone is one nucleotide away. The chain carries TRBV6-5 and TRBJ2-2, with D unresolved. Trimming took off 8 bases at V and 4 bases at J, with 11 bases between the two ends. Per germline, CDR1 MNHEY and CDR2 SVGAGI. This CDR3 comprises 13 residues. Written as DNA, the CDR3 is TGTGCCAGCGCGTTAACGAGCACCGGGGAGCTGTTTTTT. The encoded protein is CASALTSTGELFF.